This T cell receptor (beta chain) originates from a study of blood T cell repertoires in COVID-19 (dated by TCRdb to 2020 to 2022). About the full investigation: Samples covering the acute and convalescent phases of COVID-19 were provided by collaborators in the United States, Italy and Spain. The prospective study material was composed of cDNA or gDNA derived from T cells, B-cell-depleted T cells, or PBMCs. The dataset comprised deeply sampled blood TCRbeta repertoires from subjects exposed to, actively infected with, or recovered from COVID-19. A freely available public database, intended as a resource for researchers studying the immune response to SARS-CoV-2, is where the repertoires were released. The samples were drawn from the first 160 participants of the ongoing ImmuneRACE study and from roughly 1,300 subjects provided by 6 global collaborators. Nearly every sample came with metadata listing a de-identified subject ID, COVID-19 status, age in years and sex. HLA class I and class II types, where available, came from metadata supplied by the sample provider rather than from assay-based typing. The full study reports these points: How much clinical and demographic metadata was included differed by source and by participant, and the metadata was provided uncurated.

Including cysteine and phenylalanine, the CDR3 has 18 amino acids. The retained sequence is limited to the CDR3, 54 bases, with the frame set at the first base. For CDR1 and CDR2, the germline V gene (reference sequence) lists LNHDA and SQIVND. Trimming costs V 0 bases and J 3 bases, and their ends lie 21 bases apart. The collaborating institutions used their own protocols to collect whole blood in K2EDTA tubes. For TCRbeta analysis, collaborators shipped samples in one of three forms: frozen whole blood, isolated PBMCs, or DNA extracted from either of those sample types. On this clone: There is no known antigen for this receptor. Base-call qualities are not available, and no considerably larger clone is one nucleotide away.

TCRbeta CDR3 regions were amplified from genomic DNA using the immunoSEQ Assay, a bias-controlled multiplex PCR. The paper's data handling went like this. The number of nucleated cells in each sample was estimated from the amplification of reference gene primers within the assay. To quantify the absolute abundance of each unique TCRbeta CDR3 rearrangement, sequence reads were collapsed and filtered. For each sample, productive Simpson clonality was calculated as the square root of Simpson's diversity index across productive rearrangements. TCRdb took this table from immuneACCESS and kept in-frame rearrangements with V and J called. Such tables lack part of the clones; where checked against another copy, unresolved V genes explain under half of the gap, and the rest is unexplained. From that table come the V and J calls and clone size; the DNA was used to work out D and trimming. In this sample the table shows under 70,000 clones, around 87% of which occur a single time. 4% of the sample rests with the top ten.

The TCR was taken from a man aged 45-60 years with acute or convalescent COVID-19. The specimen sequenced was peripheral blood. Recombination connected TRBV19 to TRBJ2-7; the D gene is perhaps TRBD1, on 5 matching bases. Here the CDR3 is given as CASSIDFLWGGVLYEQYF. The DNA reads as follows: TGTGCCAGTAGTATAGATTTTCTTTGGGGCGGAGTTCTCTACGAGCAGTACTTC. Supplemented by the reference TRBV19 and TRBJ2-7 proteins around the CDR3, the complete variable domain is DGGITQSPKYLFRKEGQNVTLSCEQNLNHDAMYWYRQDPGQGLRLIYYSQIVNDFQKGDIAEGYSVSREKKESFPLTVTSAQKNPTAFYLCASSIDFLWGGVLYEQYFGPGTRLTVT.